Presented here are 20 T cell receptor beta chains from one specimen sequenced in a study of cytomegalovirus exposure and HLA in healthy donors. Primers: 60 Vbeta forward and 13 Jbeta reverse. Using immunoSEQ multiplex PCR, the repertoire was profiled, and TCRdb retains in-frame clones only, with some absent. The sample carries approximately 93,000 clones, 82% recorded once. The sample comprised PBMCs. These receptors all come from a man over 45 in good health and CMV-seronegative.

J is TRBJ2-3 and V is TRBV29-1; TRBD1 is a possible D gene (5 bases). The length of the CDR3 is 12 residues. CDR1 is SQVTM and CDR2 is ANQGSEA in the germline V gene. V gave up 4 bases and J gave up 4 bases, with 9 bases separating them. As DNA, the CDR3 is TGCAGCGTTGCCCAGGGCGCAGATACGCAGTATTTT. Translating it yields CSVAQGADTQYF.

The rearrangement links TRBV7-2 to TRBJ2-1, with 10 bases lining up with TRBD2. Trimming took 5 bases from V and 1 from J; bases not matched to a gene: 8. The CDR3 runs 17 residues. Germline V gene data show CDR1 as SGHTA and CDR2 as FQGNSA. The CDR3 DNA follows: TGTGCCAGCAGCCTAACTACTAGCGGGAAGTCCTACAATGAGCAGTTCTTC. It specifies CASSLTTSGKSYNEQFF.

The V call is TRBV23-1, the J call TRBJ1-5; perhaps TRBD1 as D (6 bases). TRBV23-1 is marked as an open reading frame, function uncertain. V lost 5 bases and J lost 1, with 9 bases in between. The CDR3 is made up of 14 amino acids. The CDR3 sequence is CASSSDRSNQPQHF. In DNA, the CDR3 is TGCGCCAGCAGTTCGGACAGAAGCAATCAGCCCCAGCATTTT.

The genes are TRBV29-1 and TRBJ1-3; D ambiguous. The length of the CDR3 is 14 residues. V lost 7 bases to trimming and J lost 1 base, with 14 bases between them. The germline V gene has CDR1 SQVTM and CDR2 ANQGSEA. Here the CDR3 DNA reads TGCAGCGCCCGACGGGGAATTTCTGGAAACACCATATATTTT. Translated: CSARRGISGNTIYF.

This chain links TRBV7-9 with TRBJ2-3; 11 nucleotides match TRBD2. The germline CDR1 and CDR2 sequences are SEHNR and FQNEAQ (reference sequence). The junction had 7 bases not matched to a gene; V was cut back by 8 bases and J by 3 bases. CDR3 size: 15 residues. The CDR3: CASPPLAGATDTQYF. CDR3 sequence (DNA): TGTGCCAGCCCTCCACTAGCGGGAGCAACAGATACGCAGTATTTT. The full variable domain, with the rest looked up from reference TRBV7-9 and TRBJ2-3, is DTGVSQNPRHKITKRGQNVTFRCDPISEHNRLYWYRQTLGQGPEFLTYFQNEAQLEKSRLLSDRFSAERPKGSFSTLEIQRTEQGDSAMYLCASPPLAGATDTQYFGPGTRLTVL.

The rearrangement uses TRBV28 and TRBJ1-2, with TRBD1 matching 8 bases. Germline-derived CDR1 and CDR2 are MDHEN and SYDVKM. This CDR3 spans 16 amino acids. J was trimmed by 7 bases and V by 8 bases; bases with no gene match: 18. Here the CDR3 reads CASSDRDRLFLGGYTF. The CDR3 DNA sequence: TGTGCCAGCTCTGACCGGGACAGGCTGTTTTTGGGTGGCTACACCTTC.

This clone was observed a handful of times. The gene calls are TRBV11-2 and TRBJ2-1, with D possibly TRBD1 on 5 matching bases. CDR1 SGHAT and CDR2 FQNNGV come from the germline V gene. Trimming removed 1 base at V and 7 bases at J, with 14 bases between. The CDR3 has 15 residues. The CDR3 protein is CASSLGLGKGNEQFF. In DNA form, the CDR3 reads TGTGCCAGCAGCTTAGGACTGGGGAAGGGGAATGAGCAGTTCTTC.

The chain recombines TRBV2 with TRBJ1-4; D may be TRBD1 (6 bases). V lost 2 bases and J lost 6, with 10 bases in between. Germline assignment: CDR1 SNHLY and CDR2 FYNNEI. The CDR3 sequence is 14 residues long. CDR3 loop: CASSERTEDEKLFF. CDR3 nucleotide sequence: TGTGCCAGCAGTGAAAGGACAGAAGATGAAAAACTGTTTTTT. Full variable domain (rest looked up from reference TRBV2 and TRBJ1-4): EPEVTQTPSHQVTQMGQEVILRCVPISNHLYFYWYRQILGQKVEFLVSFYNNEISEKSEIFDDQFSVERPDGSNFTLKIRSTKLEDSAMYFCASSERTEDEKLFFGSGTQLSVL.

The rearrangement uses TRBV5-1 and TRBJ1-6; 11 bases agree with TRBD1. Germline V CDR1 and CDR2: SGHRS, YFSETQ. J lost 9 bases, V lost 6 bases, and 5 bases had no gene match. CDR3 size: 14 residues. The DNA for the CDR3 is TGCGCCAGCACCACCGGGACAGGGGGTTCACCCCTCCACTTT. Amino acids: CASTTGTGGSPLHF.

The rearrangement joins TRBV7-3 to TRBJ2-3, with 10 bases matching TRBD2. This CDR3 is 19 amino acids long. Germline loops: CDR1 SGHTA, CDR2 FQGTGA. V dropped 4 bases and J dropped 7; count of bases not matched to a gene: 20. The CDR3 here is CASSSPPHLSSGSRNTQYF. CDR3 DNA sequence: TGTGCCAGCAGCTCCCCCCCACACCTTTCTAGCGGGAGTAGAAATACGCAGTATTTT. Using reference TRBV7-3 and TRBJ2-3 for the parts outside the CDR3, the full variable domain is GAGVSQTPSNKVTEKGKYVELRCDPISGHTALYWYRQSLGQGPEFLIYFQGTGAADDSGLPNDRFFAVRPEGSVSTLKIQRTERGDSAVYLCASSSPPHLSSGSRNTQYFGPGTRLTVL.

The CDR3 protein is CASSPPARTGGIYGYTF. In DNA, the CDR3 is TGTGCCAGCTCACCACCAGCACGGACAGGGGGTATCTATGGCTACACCTTC. The rearrangement uses TRBV18 and TRBJ1-2; TRBD1 matches 10 bases. CDR1 KGHSH and CDR2 LQKENI come from the germline V gene. The CDR3 extends over 17 amino acids. With V trimmed by 0 bases and J by 4 bases, 8 bases remained unmatched.

This chain connects TRBV9 to TRBJ2-1; D remains unclear. CDR1 is SGDLS and CDR2 is YYNGEE in the germline V gene. Trimming stripped 1 base from V and 9 bases from J, with 8 bases between. This CDR3 has 12 amino acids. The CDR3 DNA follows: TGTGCCAGCAGCGTATTCTCGGGTGAGCAGTTCTTC. Its translation: CASSVFSGEQFF.

V gene TRBV19 combines with J gene TRBJ2-1, with 9 bases matching TRBD2. Germline values: CDR1 LNHDA, CDR2 SQIVND (reference sequence). V gave up 2 bases and J gave up 8 bases; unmatched junction bases: 10. The CDR3 runs to 16 residues. The CDR3, as DNA: TGTGCCAGTAGTATATGGGCGGGAGGGCCTGGGCATGAGCAGTTCTTC. This codes for CASSIWAGGPGHEQFF. Supplemented by reference TRBV19 and TRBJ2-1, the full variable domain reads DGGITQSPKYLFRKEGQNVTLSCEQNLNHDAMYWYRQDPGQGLRLIYYSQIVNDFQKGDIAEGYSVSREKKESFPLTVTSAQKNPTAFYLCASSIWAGGPGHEQFFGPGTRLTVL.

This rearrangement joins TRBV5-5 to TRBJ2-1; a weak D match, TRBD2 (6 bases). The germline V gene has CDR1 SGHKS and CDR2 YYEKEE (reference sequence). The CDR3 totals 12 residues. The V end was cut by 3 bases, the J end by 10 bases, with 11 bases between. The chain's CDR3 is CASSWGGKEQFF. The CDR3 DNA reads as TGTGCCAGCAGCTGGGGAGGAAAGGAGCAGTTCTTC.

The J gene is TRBJ2-5, the V gene TRBV19, with 10 nucleotides matching TRBD1. The V segment lost 3 bases and the J segment 3 bases; nucleotides outside the gene matches: 4. CDR1 and CDR2 from the germline V gene are LNHDA and SQIVND (reference sequence). The CDR3 extends over 15 amino acids. Here the CDR3 DNA reads TGTGCCAGTAGTATTTTGACAGGGGGCGAAGAGACCCAGTACTTC. Encoded protein: CASSILTGGEETQYF.

V gene TRBV21-1 combines with J gene TRBJ2-7; the table's D gene call, TRBD2, was not cross checked with the DNA. TRBV21-1 constitutes a pseudogene. This CDR3 has 17 residues. CDR3 sequence reads: CASSKIEAGVDPYEQYF. CDR3 coding DNA: TGTGCCAGCAGCAAAATCGAAGCGGGGGTTGATCCCTACGAGCAGTACTTC.

The chain combines TRBV25-1 with TRBJ2-3; 10 bases match TRBD2. Trimming removed 8 bases from V and 1 base from J; junction bases left unmatched: 6. From germline, CDR1 is MGHDK and CDR2 SYGVNS. The length of the CDR3 is 15 residues. The CDR3 DNA sequence: TGTGCCAGCCAGAGCGGGAGGGCCGGCACAGATACGCAGTATTTT. Translated: CASQSGRAGTDTQYF.

This clone was recorded once. The chain employs TRBV9 and TRBJ2-5, with 7 bases identical to TRBD1. V gave up 0 bases and J gave up 3 bases; unmatched junction bases: 2. The germline V gene encodes CDR1 SGDLS and CDR2 YYNGEE. The length of the CDR3 is 14 residues. CDR3 region: CASSVEGAKETQYF. In DNA, the CDR3 is TGTGCCAGCAGCGTAGAGGGGGCAAAAGAGACCCAGTACTTC.

In this sample, this clone turned up a few times. This chain links TRBV4-3 with TRBJ2-4; D gene unclear. V dropped 0 bases and J dropped 6 bases, with 12 bases sitting between them. Per the germline V gene, CDR1 is LGHNA and CDR2 is YSLEER. The CDR3 is 15 amino acids. CDR3 DNA: TGCGCCAGCAGCCAAGATCAGCAGGAATTAAACATTCAGTACTTC. Residues: CASSQDQQELNIQYF.

The chain recombines TRBV7-2 with TRBJ1-4, with 10 bases aligning to TRBD1. V lost 9 bases and J lost 8; bases outside the gene matches: 6. The CDR3 is 13 amino acids. CDR1 and CDR2 from the germline V gene are SGHTA and FQGNSA. The CDR3: CASKGQGREKLFF. The CDR3 nucleotides read TGTGCCAGTAAGGGACAGGGGCGCGAAAAACTGTTTTTT. Full variable domain (missing parts from reference TRBV7-2 and TRBJ1-4): GAGVSQSPSNKVTEKGKDVELRCDPISGHTALYWYRQSLGQGLEFLIYFQGNSAPDKSGLPSDRFSAERTGGSVSTLTIQRTQQEDSAVYLCASKGQGREKLFFGSGTQLSVL.